Here is one TCR beta chain with its context. Its antigen remains unknown. All donors were healthy Caucasians. Template switching introduced a universal primer site, and the cDNA bore unique molecular identifiers. TCRdb ran MiXCR on the 5' RACE reads and lists one entry per CDR3 protein. The sample records under 450,000 distinct CDR3 sequences, less than 20% being singletons. The record originates from a study of identical twins. Study-wide findings and caveats: High-abundance cord blood beta clonotypes had fewer insertions; memory repertoires showed none.

V was trimmed by 0 bases and J by 11 bases, leaving 10 bases between them. The germline V gene encodes CDR1 LGHDT and CDR2 YNNKEL (reference sequence). CDR3 length: 12 residues. Sequenced sample: naive T cells sorted from blood. This receptor was obtained from a man aged 45-60 years in good health. The rearrangement uses TRBV3-1 and TRBJ1-1; no clear D gene. CDR3 sequence (DNA): TGTGCCAGCAGCCAAGAAGGGAGGAGGGCTTTCTTT. Its translation is CASSQEGRRAFF. The entire variable domain, with the rest obtained from reference TRBV3-1 and TRBJ1-1, is as follows: DTAVSQTPKYLVTQMGNDKSIKCEQNLGHDTMYWYKQDSKKFLKIMFSYNNKELIINETVPNRFSPKSPDKAHLNLHINSLELGDSAVYFCASSQEGRRAFFGQGTRLTVV.